The 14 T cell receptor beta chains presented below share a single source sample, sequenced in a study of STAT5B mutations in CD4+ large granular lymphocyte leukemia. The assay was immunoSEQ multiplex PCR, and TCRdb's table has in-frame clones only and misses some. The sample includes tens of thousands of clones, about 70% seen only once; the top ten take around a tenth. Sequenced sample: CD4+ T cells from blood buffy coats. Source of these receptors: a human donor in good health.

The chain is built from TRBV4-1 and TRBJ2-1, with 7 bases identical to TRBD2. Germline V gene sequence: CDR1 MGHRA, CDR2 YSYEKL. V lost 1 base to trimming and J lost 2 bases; unmatched junction nucleotides: 5. The CDR3 spans 16 residues. Here the CDR3 reads CASSQGGRGPYNEQFF. The CDR3, as DNA: TGCGCCAGCAGCCAAGGGGGGAGGGGACCCTACAATGAGCAGTTCTTC.

This clone was counted a few times. The rearrangement joins TRBV18 to TRBJ2-7; D call uncertain. CDR1 and CDR2 (germline): KGHSH, LQKENI. The length of the CDR3 is 12 residues. Trimming left V 3 bases short and J 7 bases short, with 10 bases between. CDR3 sequence (DNA): TGTGCCAGCTCACCCGATTCCAGGGAGCAGTACTTC. Amino acid sequence: CASSPDSREQYF.

The J gene is TRBJ2-7, the V gene TRBV28; 9 nucleotides match TRBD1. V was clipped by 5 bases and J by 5 bases; unmatched bases: 10. In germline, CDR1 is MDHEN, CDR2 SYDVKM. CDR3 size: 15 residues. The CDR3 DNA follows: TGTGCCAGCAGTGAACCGGGACAGGGAAGCGACGAGCAGTACTTC. It yields the protein CASSEPGQGSDEQYF.

The V call is TRBV28, the J call TRBJ1-5, with D perhaps matching TRBD1 (6 bases). CDR1 and CDR2 from the germline V gene are MDHEN and SYDVKM. This CDR3 is built from 18 residues. V was shortened by 5 bases and J by 7 bases, with 27 bases between the two germline ends. CDR3: CASSPQDFSTGPGQPQHF. The CDR3 DNA follows: TGTGCCAGCAGTCCACAGGACTTCAGCACAGGGCCTGGCCAGCCCCAGCATTTT. The full variable domain, rest sourced from reference TRBV28 and TRBJ1-5, is DVKVTQSSRYLVKRTGEKVFLECVQDMDHENMFWYRQDPGLGLRLIYFSYDVKMKEKGDIPEGYSVSREKKERFSLILESASTNQTSMYLCASSPQDFSTGPGQPQHFGDGTRLSIL.

This chain uses TRBV9 with TRBJ1-1; 12 bases line up with TRBD1. The V and J ends lost 5 bases and 3 bases, in that order; junction bases with no gene match: 14. The germline V gene has CDR1 SGDLS and CDR2 YYNGEE. There are 18 residues in the CDR3. CDR3 sequence (DNA): TGTGCCAGCAGTGGAGGGGGACAGGGGGCCCCCCTGGACACTGAAGCTTTCTTT. It encodes CASSGGGQGAPLDTEAFF.

This clone is a singleton in its sample. This rearrangement joins TRBV27 to TRBJ1-4, with D possibly TRBD1 on 5 matching bases. The CDR3 loop spans 14 amino acids. The V end was cut by 3 bases, the J end by 7 bases, with 12 bases between. Germline CDR1 is MNHEY and CDR2 is SMNVEV (reference sequence). The CDR3 is CASSFGHGREKLFF. The CDR3 nucleotides are TGTGCCAGCAGTTTTGGACATGGGCGTGAAAAACTGTTTTTT.

This clone was found a few times. V and J are TRBV5-4 and TRBJ1-1; D unclear. The CDR3 contains 14 residues. The V and J ends lost 1 base and 2 bases respectively, with 9 bases between them. CDR1 and CDR2 from the germline V gene are SGHNT and YYREEE (reference sequence). In DNA, the CDR3 is TGTGCCAGCAGCTTGAAGGTGGGTAACACTGAAGCTTTCTTT. This translates into CASSLKVGNTEAFF.

The chain has TRBV5-5 and TRBJ1-1, with D perhaps matching TRBD1 (5 bases). The CDR3 is 17 residues long. Between the trimmed V and J ends, which lost 0 bases and 0 bases, there was a span of 15 bases. CDR1 is SGHKS and CDR2 is YYEKEE in the germline V gene (reference sequence). This CDR3 reads CASSLGGPDRLNTEAFF. The CDR3 DNA reads TGTGCCAGCAGCTTGGGGGGCCCAGACAGATTGAACACTGAAGCTTTCTTT.

The rearrangement joins TRBV5-1 to TRBJ2-3; D remains unclear. Germline values: CDR1 SGHRS, CDR2 YFSETQ. V was shortened by 3 bases and J by 0 bases, with 11 bases between the two germline ends. The CDR3 sequence is 15 residues long. The CDR3 nucleotides are TGCGCCAGCAGCTCTGGCAGTTCTAGCACAGATACGCAGTATTTT. Translated: CASSSGSSSTDTQYF.

This chain joins TRBV9 and TRBJ1-1, with TRBD1 matching 9 bases. CDR1 and CDR2 (germline): SGDLS, YYNGEE. With V trimmed by 2 bases and J by 6 bases, 14 bases remained unmatched. This CDR3 has 17 amino acids. The CDR3 nucleotides read TGTGCCAGCAGCGTTGGGACAGGGCAAAGTGGGGTCTCTGAAGCTTTCTTT. Protein sequence: CASSVGTGQSGVSEAFF.

A few counts support this clone. CDR3 sequence (DNA): TGTGCCAGCAAGGGCAACTACGAGCAGTACGTC. This codes for CASKGNYEQYV. The chain is built from TRBV2 and TRBJ2-7, with unresolved D. Trimming took 7 bases from V and 3 from J, leaving 7 bases between them. In germline, CDR1 is SNHLY, CDR2 FYNNEI. This CDR3 has 11 amino acids.

For the CDR3, the DNA is TGTGCCAGCTCACCCCGATATGAACAGGGGGTGGCTGGCTACACCTTC. It encodes CASSPRYEQGVAGYTF. The chain has TRBV18 and TRBJ1-2, with 8 bases identical to TRBD1. J lost 7 bases, V lost 3 bases, and 13 bases had no gene match. This CDR3 is 16 amino acids long. The germline V gene has CDR1 KGHSH and CDR2 LQKENI.

The V gene is TRBV6-1, the J gene TRBJ1-5, with D possibly being TRBD1 (6 bases). The V end was cut by 6 bases, the J end by 7 bases, with 13 bases between. This CDR3 is 13 amino acids long. Germline V CDR1 and CDR2: MNHNS, SASEGT. In DNA, the CDR3 is TGTGCCAGCAGCGCTAGGGGGGGGCAGCCCCAGCATTTT. It is translated as CASSARGGQPQHF.

The chain combines TRBV19 with TRBJ1-2; the D is unclear. The germline gives CDR1 LNHDA, CDR2 SQIVND (reference sequence). This CDR3 is 16 amino acids long. V was shortened by 5 bases and J by 7 bases, with 23 bases between the two germline ends. The CDR3 DNA follows: TGTGCCAGTAGTTCTCAGATTAGCCACGTCCTGGGTGGCTACACCTTC. This gives the protein CASSSQISHVLGGYTF.